This is a list of T cell receptor beta chains from one sample in a study of blood T cell repertoires in COVID-19. Sequenced by immunoSEQ multiplex PCR; TCRdb stores in-frame clones only, minus some. The sample lists about 260,000 clones; roughly 90% were seen once. The specimen sequenced was peripheral blood. The receptors derive from a human donor in a cohort sampled during active COVID-19. Each CDR3 is given without its conserved first and last residue.

v_gene,len,CDR3aa
TRBV5-1,13,ASSLQGTGGGGAF
TRBV6-2/TRBV6-3,17,ASSYSVVMGGPHRYEQY
TRBV30,10,AWSGDRVEAF
TRBV4-1,16,ASSQAFTSGSYTGELF
TRBV19,13,ASSLSGGSTDTQY
TRBV9,12,ASSAGTVGYEQY
TRBV5-8,13,ASSLFGTGDSPLH
TRBV5-1,12,ASSAQGLSYGYT
TRBV28,13,ASSLDMSGANVLT
TRBV5-1,12,ASSPPGQYYGYT
TRBV6-6,12,ASRVQKSSYEQY
TRBV3-1/TRBV3-2,10,ASSQLAGGYT
TRBV6-5,13,ASSRSTESSYEQY
TRBV12-5,14,ASGLVRGGGSYEQF
TRBV19,12,ASSIATGRETQY
TRBV5-4,16,ASSIPRTGGFGADTQY
TRBV28,14,ASSPPPGLAEETQY
TRBV9,10,ASSSLNYGYT
TRBV13,13,ASSFGLAGVDEQY
TRBV6-7,20,ASSYPKETSQDRGRTNEKLF